This T cell receptor (beta chain) derives from a study of T cells after yellow fever vaccination. TCRdb re-analysed the 5' RACE reads in MiXCR, keeping a single row per CDR3 protein. The sample shows approximately 510,000 distinct CDR3 sequences, 20% to 25% of them seen only once. Germline lookup yields CDR1 SGHTA and CDR2 FQGNSA. This CDR3 is 14 amino acids long. With 1 base removed from V and 3 bases from J, the gap between germline ends came to 10 bases. The clonotype was recovered from a man aged 18 to 30 who received the YFV17D yellow fever vaccine. This sequence joins TRBV7-2 and TRBJ2-7; unclear D gene. Sequences were derived from PBMCs, sampled approximately 22 days after the first yellow fever vaccination. The CDR3 sequence is CASSLELDGYEQYF. The CDR3 DNA reads as TGTGCCAGCAGCTTAGAATTGGACGGCTACGAGCAGTACTTC.